A selection of T cell receptor beta chains follows, all from one sample in a study of PD-L1 blockade in urothelial cancer. Here immunoSEQ multiplex PCR was the method, and the copy in TCRdb shows in-frame clones only, minus some. The data hold fewer than 90,000 clones, with about 91% observed a single time. This specimen was PBMCs, taken around atezolizumab (anti-PD-L1) treatment. These receptors were obtained from an elderly woman with urothelial cancer. Both conserved end residues are part of each CDR3. Each record gives: D gene, J gene, clone size, V gene, CDR3 length, CDR3 protein, CDR3 DNA. A D gene is named only where the DNA matches it firmly. A row's size may be missing; if present it is once, few, many or a size class.

d_gene: NA; j_gene: TRBJ1-5; abundance: NA; v_gene: TRBV6-1; len: 21; CDR3aa: CASSEQYQTGSVSVGNQPQHF; CDR3nt: TGTGCCAGCAGTGAACAATATCAGACAGGAAGCGTGAGTGTAGGAAATCAGCCCCAGCATTTT
d_gene: NA; j_gene: TRBJ2-1; abundance: NA; v_gene: TRBV12-5; len: 14; CDR3aa: CASASGEAYNEQFF; CDR3nt: TGTGCTAGTGCCTCGGGGGAGGCCTACAATGAGCAGTTCTTC
d_gene: NA; j_gene: TRBJ1-4; abundance: NA; v_gene: TRBV6-1; len: 15; CDR3aa: CASTEIQATNEKLFF; CDR3nt: TGTGCCAGCACCGAAATTCAGGCAACTAATGAAAAACTGTTTTTT
d_gene: NA; j_gene: TRBJ2-1; abundance: NA; v_gene: TRBV18; len: 13; CDR3aa: CASSPKRDNEQFF; CDR3nt: TGTGCCAGCTCACCAAAGAGAGACAATGAGCAGTTCTTC
d_gene: NA; j_gene: TRBJ1-2; abundance: NA; v_gene: TRBV25-1; len: 13; CDR3aa: CASSGQTVYGYTF; CDR3nt: TGTGCCAGCAGTGGCCAGACAGTCTATGGCTACACCTTC
d_gene: NA; j_gene: TRBJ1-1; abundance: NA; v_gene: TRBV27; len: 15; CDR3aa: CASSLYHSGGTEAFF; CDR3nt: TGTGCCAGCAGTTTGTACCACTCCGGGGGTACTGAAGCTTTCTTT
d_gene: TRBD1; j_gene: TRBJ2-7; abundance: NA; v_gene: TRBV5-1; len: 19; CDR3aa: CASSLEGTGGGLSSYEQYF; CDR3nt: TGCGCCAGCAGCTTGGAAGGGACAGGGGGGGGGTTGAGCTCCTACGAGCAGTACTTC
d_gene: TRBD2; j_gene: TRBJ2-1; abundance: NA; v_gene: TRBV9; len: 15; CDR3aa: CASSALGSGSGEQFF; CDR3nt: TGTGCCAGCAGCGCCCTGGGTAGCGGGAGTGGGGAGCAGTTCTTC
d_gene: NA; j_gene: TRBJ1-2; abundance: NA; v_gene: TRBV30; len: 14; CDR3aa: CAWSVIVPSYGYTF; CDR3nt: TGTGCCTGGAGTGTTATAGTTCCTTCCTATGGCTACACCTTC
d_gene: NA; j_gene: TRBJ2-2; abundance: NA; v_gene: TRBV27; len: 15; CDR3aa: CASRSQGIGPGELFF; CDR3nt: TGTGCCAGCAGGTCCCAGGGAATTGGGCCCGGGGAGCTGTTTTTT
d_gene: NA; j_gene: TRBJ1-5; abundance: NA; v_gene: TRBV2; len: 14; CDR3aa: CASSADSGNQPQHF; CDR3nt: TGTGCCAGCAGTGCAGACAGTGGGAATCAGCCCCAGCATTTT
d_gene: NA; j_gene: TRBJ2-3; abundance: once; v_gene: TRBV14; len: 20; CDR3aa: CASSQGVERASSLLTDTQYF; CDR3nt: TGTGCCAGCAGCCAAGGGGTGGAGCGGGCGTCTTCTCTTCTCACAGATACGCAGTATTTT
d_gene: TRBD1; j_gene: TRBJ2-5; abundance: NA; v_gene: TRBV9; len: 15; CDR3aa: CASSFGQGARETQYF; CDR3nt: TGTGCCAGCAGCTTTGGACAGGGGGCGAGAGAGACCCAGTACTTC
d_gene: NA; j_gene: TRBJ2-4; abundance: NA; v_gene: TRBV29-1; len: 14; CDR3aa: CSVAAGRDKNIQYF; CDR3nt: TGCAGCGTGGCAGCGGGTAGGGACAAAAACATTCAGTACTTC
d_gene: TRBD2; j_gene: TRBJ2-1; abundance: NA; v_gene: TRBV6-1; len: 16; CDR3aa: CASSEAAAGPTGEQFF; CDR3nt: TGTGCCAGCAGTGAAGCTGCAGCGGGACCCACCGGGGAGCAGTTCTTC
d_gene: TRBD1; j_gene: TRBJ2-4; abundance: NA; v_gene: TRBV28; len: 19; CDR3aa: CASTSDRGALPLAKNIQYF; CDR3nt: TGTGCCAGCACCTCTGACAGGGGAGCCCTGCCTCTAGCCAAAAACATTCAGTACTTC
d_gene: TRBD1; j_gene: TRBJ1-4; abundance: NA; v_gene: TRBV5-1; len: 18; CDR3aa: CASSLLVGQGATNEKLFF; CDR3nt: TGCGCCAGCAGCTTGCTTGTGGGACAGGGGGCAACTAATGAAAAACTGTTTTTT
d_gene: NA; j_gene: TRBJ1-1; abundance: once; v_gene: TRBV5-1; len: 13; CDR3aa: CASSLDGLNEAFF; CDR3nt: TGCGCCAGCAGCTTGGATGGGCTGAATGAAGCTTTCTTT
d_gene: TRBD2; j_gene: TRBJ2-1; abundance: few; v_gene: TRBV6-1; len: 16; CDR3aa: CASSDPGTNFYNEQFF; CDR3nt: TGTGCCAGCAGTGATCCCGGGACTAACTTTTACAATGAGCAGTTCTTC
d_gene: NA; j_gene: TRBJ2-3; abundance: NA; v_gene: TRBV4-1; len: 15; CDR3aa: CASSQDRRATDTQYF; CDR3nt: TGCGCCAGCAGCCAAGATCGGCGGGCCACAGATACGCAGTATTTT
d_gene: NA; j_gene: TRBJ1-1; abundance: NA; v_gene: TRBV6-1; len: 13; CDR3aa: CASSGIIFTEAFF; CDR3nt: TGTGCCAGCAGTGGTATAATTTTCACTGAAGCTTTCTTT
d_gene: TRBD2; j_gene: TRBJ2-1; abundance: NA; v_gene: TRBV10-3; len: 15; CDR3aa: CAISGTSGVYNEQFF; CDR3nt: TGTGCCATCAGTGGGACTAGCGGGGTATACAATGAGCAGTTCTTC
d_gene: NA; j_gene: TRBJ2-2; abundance: NA; v_gene: TRBV29-1; len: 13; CDR3aa: CSVDTENTGELFF; CDR3nt: TGCAGCGTTGATACAGAGAACACCGGGGAGCTGTTTTTT
d_gene: NA; j_gene: TRBJ2-2; abundance: NA; v_gene: TRBV10-1; len: 13; CDR3aa: CASSEESAGELFF; CDR3nt: TGCGCCAGCAGTGAGGAAAGCGCCGGGGAGCTGTTTTTT
d_gene: NA; j_gene: TRBJ1-1; abundance: NA; v_gene: TRBV10-3; len: 13; CDR3aa: CAISGAPNTEAFF; CDR3nt: TGTGCCATCAGTGGGGCCCCGAACACTGAAGCTTTCTTT
d_gene: TRBD1; j_gene: TRBJ1-1; abundance: NA; v_gene: TRBV2; len: 15; CDR3aa: CASSVGTGGLTEAFF; CDR3nt: TGTGCCAGCAGTGTTGGGACAGGGGGCCTCACTGAAGCTTTCTTT
d_gene: TRBD2; j_gene: TRBJ2-2; abundance: few; v_gene: TRBV29-1; len: 13; CDR3aa: CSASGLVGGELFF; CDR3nt: TGCAGCGCCTCGGGACTAGTGGGCGGGGAGCTGTTTTTT
d_gene: TRBD1; j_gene: TRBJ1-2; abundance: NA; v_gene: TRBV29-1; len: 16; CDR3aa: CSVDYTQGQGRSGYTF; CDR3nt: TGCAGCGTGGACTACACTCAGGGACAGGGGCGATCGGGCTACACCTTC
d_gene: NA; j_gene: TRBJ2-1; abundance: NA; v_gene: TRBV4-2; len: 15; CDR3aa: CASSQVGAKYNEQFF; CDR3nt: TGTGCCAGCAGCCAAGTTGGAGCGAAGTACAATGAGCAGTTCTTC
d_gene: TRBD2; j_gene: TRBJ2-3; abundance: NA; v_gene: TRBV30; len: 14; CDR3aa: CARGLAGGPDTQYF; CDR3nt: TGTGCCCGGGGACTAGCGGGAGGGCCAGATACGCAGTATTTT
d_gene: NA; j_gene: TRBJ1-4; abundance: NA; v_gene: TRBV5-1; len: 15; CDR3aa: CASSLARSAGEKLFF; CDR3nt: TGCGCCAGCAGCTTGGCTAGGTCAGCAGGGGAAAAACTGTTTTTT
d_gene: NA; j_gene: TRBJ1-1; abundance: NA; v_gene: TRBV27; len: 14; CDR3aa: CASSFFPMNTEAFF; CDR3nt: TGTGCCAGCAGTTTTTTCCCCATGAACACTGAAGCTTTCTTT
d_gene: NA; j_gene: TRBJ2-7; abundance: NA; v_gene: TRBV5-1; len: 15; CDR3aa: CASSLEGEYLDEQYF; CDR3nt: TGCGCCAGCAGCTTGGAGGGGGAGTATCTTGACGAGCAGTACTTC
d_gene: NA; j_gene: TRBJ1-1; abundance: NA; v_gene: TRBV11-2; len: 14; CDR3aa: CASSLLREGTEAFF; CDR3nt: TGTGCCAGCAGCTTACTCAGGGAGGGCACTGAAGCTTTCTTT
d_gene: NA; j_gene: TRBJ1-1; abundance: NA; v_gene: TRBV18; len: 14; CDR3aa: CASSLGVDDTEAFF; CDR3nt: TGTGCCAGCTCCCTCGGGGTTGATGACACTGAAGCTTTCTTT
d_gene: TRBD2; j_gene: TRBJ2-7; abundance: NA; v_gene: TRBV5-1; len: 17; CDR3aa: CASSGETSGRLVYEQYF; CDR3nt: TGCGCCAGCAGCGGGGAGACTAGCGGGAGGCTCGTTTACGAGCAGTACTTC
d_gene: NA; j_gene: TRBJ2-3; abundance: NA; v_gene: TRBV14; len: 17; CDR3aa: CASSHSRGGLRADTQYF; CDR3nt: TGTGCCAGCAGCCATTCCCGTGGAGGGTTGAGGGCAGATACGCAGTATTTT
d_gene: TRBD1; j_gene: TRBJ1-2; abundance: NA; v_gene: TRBV7-3; len: 17; CDR3aa: CASSLTGQGRTLGGYTF; CDR3nt: TGTGCCAGCAGCTTGACGGGACAGGGAAGGACCTTAGGAGGCTACACCTTC